A single sample is the source of the 5 T cell receptor beta chains below, sequenced in a study of PD-1 blockade in classical Hodgkin lymphoma. Brentuximab vedotin exposure varied among the patients, all of whom had relapsed after autologous stem cell transplantation. Profiling relied on immunoSEQ multiplex PCR, and the TCRdb table lists in-frame clones only, not all of them. The table shows 70,000 to 85,000 clones, with 93% occurring only once. Here the sequenced sample was peripheral blood mononuclear cells (PBMCs), taken at baseline. The receptor set was obtained from a human donor with classical Hodgkin lymphoma.

The chain is built from TRBV5-1 and TRBJ2-5; TRBD2 might be the D (5 bases). CDR3 length: 13 residues. Trimming removed 0 bases from V and 4 bases from J, with 7 bases in between. The germline V gene has CDR1 SGHRS and CDR2 YFSETQ. CDR3 sequence reads: CASSLVEGETQYF. In nucleotides, the CDR3 is TGCGCCAGCAGCTTGGTCGAGGGAGAGACCCAGTACTTC. Together with reference TRBV5-1 and TRBJ2-5, the CDR3 gives the full variable domain: KAGVTQTPRYLIKTRGQQVTLSCSPISGHRSVSWYQQTPGQGLQFLFEYFSETQRNKGNFPGRFSGRQFSNSRSEMNVSTLELGDSALYLCASSLVEGETQYFGPGTRLLVL.

This sequence joins TRBV4-1 and TRBJ1-1; D remains unclear. The CDR3 is 16 amino acids. CDR1 and CDR2 (germline): MGHRA, YSYEKL. V was shortened by 1 base and J by 3 bases, with 15 bases between the two germline ends. The CDR3 DNA sequence: TGCGCCAGCAGCCAAGCCCCCGGCTACCAAGACACTGAAGCTTTCTTT. Its translation is CASSQAPGYQDTEAFF.

This clone was observed a single time. The chain recombines TRBV20-1 with TRBJ2-5, with D perhaps matching TRBD1 (5 bases). Germline CDR1 reads DFQATT; CDR2 reads SNEGSKA (reference sequence). CDR3 length: 11 residues. CDR3 coding DNA: TGCAGCCCCGCAGGGCGAGAGACCCAGTACTTC. Translation gives CSPAGRETQYF.

The rearrangement joins TRBV7-3 to TRBJ2-2; 8 bases match TRBD1. The ends lost 5 bases at V and 7 bases at J; junction bases unmatched: 9. The CDR3 length is 15 residues. From germline, CDR1 is SGHTA and CDR2 FQGTGA. Here the CDR3 reads CASSRDRGLSGELFF. As DNA, the CDR3 is TGTGCCAGCAGCCGCGACAGGGGTTTAAGCGGGGAGCTGTTTTTT.

The chain links TRBV25-1 to TRBJ2-1; 8 nucleotides align to TRBD2. Germline trimming cut 5 bases from V and 6 bases from J; bases unmatched to any gene: 9. The V gene's germline CDR1 is MGHDK and CDR2 SYGVNS. The CDR3 loop spans 15 amino acids. CDR3 residues: CASSPVAGGVNEQFF. Here the CDR3 DNA reads TGTGCCAGCAGTCCCGTCGCGGGGGGAGTCAATGAGCAGTTCTTC. Supplemented by reference TRBV25-1 and TRBJ2-1, the full variable domain reads EADIYQTPRYLVIGTGKKITLECSQTMGHDKMYWYQQDPGMELHLIHYSYGVNSTEKGDLSSESTVSRIRTEHFPLTLESARPSHTSQYLCASSPVAGGVNEQFFGPGTRLTVL.